The 8 T cell receptor beta chains listed next were all sequenced from one sample in a study of regulatory T cells in long-lasting Graves disease. The TCR beta library used iRepertoire HTBI primers with Arm-PCR amplification of CDR3. TCRdb recomputed calls from the multiplex PCR reads with MiXCR, one row per CDR3 protein. The top ten clones hold less than 9% of a sample with about 470,000 distinct CDR3 sequences, about 20% of them seen once. Time point defined: persistent/refractory GD, antithyroid drugs over 5 years with positive TRAb. Preparation of the TCR library used RNA extracted from PBMCs. The sequencing used peripheral blood mononuclear cells (PBMCs), collected when the disease was refractory, from a patient treated with antithyroid drugs. The receptors shown here come from a female donor with Graves disease.

A note on this clonotype: This may stem from a read error, because a much larger clone lies one nucleotide away. The chain couples TRBV2 to TRBJ2-5, with D uncertain. Looked up from germline, CDR1 is SNHLY and CDR2 is FYNNEI. The CDR3 loop spans 14 amino acids. CDR3 amino acids: CASSRTTIQGTQYF. CDR3 coding DNA: TGTGCCAGCAGTCGCACTACCATCCAAGGGACCCAGTACTTC.

As to this clonotype: A much larger clone differs from this one at a single base, so this may be a read error. The gene calls are TRBV6-5 and TRBJ2-7; tentative D call: TRBD2 (6 bases). Germline lookup yields CDR1 MNHEY and CDR2 SVGAGI. The CDR3 has 15 residues. V was pared by 0 bases and J by 6 bases, with 15 bases between. CDR3 DNA sequence: TGTGCCAGCAGTTACTCGATCGGGAGAAGCCGCGAGCAGTACTTC. The encoded protein is CASSYSIGRSREQYF.

The rearrangement joins TRBV14 to TRBJ2-5; D is unresolved. V was pared by 1 base and J by 5 bases, with 11 bases between. This CDR3 contains 14 residues. The germline CDR1 and CDR2 sequences are SGHDN and FVKESK. The CDR3 region is CASSQVRVRETQYF. In DNA, the CDR3 is TGTGCCAGCAGCCAAGTTAGGGTTCGGGAGACCCAGTACTTC.

Ten or more counts support this clonotype. The chain joins TRBV11-2 to TRBJ1-1; D gene uncertain. V was shortened by 0 bases and J by 4 bases, with 12 bases between the two germline ends. CDR1 and CDR2 (germline): SGHAT, FQNNGV. The CDR3 is made up of 15 amino acids. Here the CDR3 DNA reads TGTGCCAGCAGCTTAGATCTCAGAGCAGGCACTGAAGCTTTCTTT. Its translation: CASSLDLRAGTEAFF.

The chain uses TRBV5-6 and TRBJ2-1; no firm D call. V was clipped by 0 bases and J by 4 bases, with 20 bases between them. This CDR3 is 18 amino acids long. Germline V gene data show CDR1 as SGHDT and CDR2 as YYEEEE. CDR3 nucleotide sequence: TGTGCCAGCAGCTTGGGATCCTCGGCCTTTCCTCAATACAATGAGCAGTTCTTC. Amino acids: CASSLGSSAFPQYNEQFF. Based on the CDR3 plus reference TRBV5-6 and TRBJ2-1, the full variable domain is DAGVTQSPTHLIKTRGQQVTLRCSPKSGHDTVSWYQQALGQGPQFIFQYYEEEERQRGNFPDRFSGHQFPNYSSELNVNALLLGDSALYLCASSLGSSAFPQYNEQFFGPGTRLTVL.

This clonotype was seen only a few times. The J gene is TRBJ2-6, the V gene TRBV5-6; 7 bases are shared with TRBD1. The germline gives CDR1 SGHDT, CDR2 YYEEEE. J was trimmed by 2 bases and V by 1 base; bases with no gene match: 0. The CDR3 contains 15 residues. For the CDR3, the DNA is TGTGCCAGCAGCTTGACAGGGGCTGGGGCCAACGTCCTGACTTTC. Its protein is CASSLTGAGANVLTF.

This clonotype was counted ten times or more. The chain carries TRBV27 and TRBJ1-4; D is undetermined. The germline gives CDR1 MNHEY, CDR2 SMNVEV (reference sequence). There are 15 residues in the CDR3. V lost 6 bases, J lost 3 bases, and 14 bases lay in between. The CDR3 loop reads CASSQRSGANEKLFF. The CDR3 DNA reads TGTGCCAGCAGCCAACGCAGTGGAGCTAATGAAAAACTGTTTTTT. Full variable domain (remainder filled in from reference TRBV27 and TRBJ1-4): EAQVTQNPRYLITVTGKKLTVTCSQNMNHEYMSWYRQDPGLGLRQIYYSMNVEVTDKGDVPEGYKVSRKEKRNFPLILESPSPNQTSLYFCASSQRSGANEKLFFGSGTQLSVL.

This clonotype was seen ten or more times. The chain carries TRBV28 and TRBJ2-7; 8 bases are shared with TRBD1. J was trimmed by 5 bases and V by 4 bases; bases with no gene match: 13. The CDR3 runs 16 residues. Germline V gene data show CDR1 as MDHEN and CDR2 as SYDVKM. DNA for the CDR3: TGTGCCAGCAGTTCTCCCCCGCAGGGGGCGTCCAACGAGCAGTACTTC. Residues: CASSSPPQGASNEQYF.